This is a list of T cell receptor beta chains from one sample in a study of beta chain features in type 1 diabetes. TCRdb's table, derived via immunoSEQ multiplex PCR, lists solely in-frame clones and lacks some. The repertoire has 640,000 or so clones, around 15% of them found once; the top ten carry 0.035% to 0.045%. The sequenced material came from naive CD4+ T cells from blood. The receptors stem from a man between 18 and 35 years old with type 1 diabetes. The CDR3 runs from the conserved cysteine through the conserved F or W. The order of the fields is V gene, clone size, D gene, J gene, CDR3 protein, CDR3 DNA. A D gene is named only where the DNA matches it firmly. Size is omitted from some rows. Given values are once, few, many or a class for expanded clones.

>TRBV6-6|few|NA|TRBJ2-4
CASSRLVGIQYF
TGTGCCAGCAGTCGACTAGTAGGCATTCAGTACTTC
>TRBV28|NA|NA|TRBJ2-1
CASSLAAYNEQFF
TGTGCCAGCAGTTTAGCGGCCTACAATGAGCAGTTCTTC
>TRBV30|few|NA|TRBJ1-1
CAWSVKETEAFF
TGTGCCTGGAGTGTAAAGGAGACTGAAGCTTTCTTT
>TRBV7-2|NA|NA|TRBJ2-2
CASSLGLQLGTGELFF
TGTGCCAGCAGCCTCGGTTTACAGCTTGGCACCGGGGAGCTGTTTTTT
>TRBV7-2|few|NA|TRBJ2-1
CASTSRPSYNEQFF
TGTGCCAGCACCTCTAGGCCATCCTACAATGAGCAGTTCTTC
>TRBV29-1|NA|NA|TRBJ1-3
CSVPAGGVSGNTIYF
TGCAGCGTTCCAGCCGGGGGAGTTTCTGGAAACACCATATATTTT
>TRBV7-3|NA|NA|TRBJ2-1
CASSLAGSNNEQFF
TGTGCCAGCAGCTTAGCGGGGAGTAACAATGAGCAGTTCTTC
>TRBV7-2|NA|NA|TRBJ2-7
CASRRTRFYEQYF
TGTGCCAGCAGAAGGACCAGGTTCTACGAGCAGTACTTC
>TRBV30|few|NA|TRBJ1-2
CAWRDAGASNNYGYTF
TGTGCCTGGAGAGACGCCGGGGCATCAAATAACTATGGCTACACCTTC
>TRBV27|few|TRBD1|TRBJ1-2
CASKQDRGSYTF
TGTGCCAGCAAACAGGACAGGGGTAGCTACACCTTC
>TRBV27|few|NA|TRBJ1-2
CASKANPNYGYTF
TGTGCCAGCAAGGCCAATCCTAACTATGGCTACACCTTC
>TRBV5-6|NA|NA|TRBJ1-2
CASSRTARKGYGYTF
TGTGCCAGCAGCCGGACAGCCCGAAAGGGCTATGGCTACACCTTC
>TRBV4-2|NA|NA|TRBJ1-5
CASSTGYQPQHF
TGTGCCAGCAGCACAGGGTATCAGCCCCAGCATTTT
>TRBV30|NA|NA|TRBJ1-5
CAWTAGGDQPQHF
TGTGCCTGGACAGCCGGAGGGGATCAGCCCCAGCATTTT
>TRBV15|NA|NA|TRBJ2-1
CATSLSSYNEQFF
TGTGCCACCAGTCTCAGCTCCTACAATGAGCAGTTCTTC
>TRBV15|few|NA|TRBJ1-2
CATAFGYNGYTF
TGTGCCACCGCCTTTGGGTATAATGGCTACACCTTC
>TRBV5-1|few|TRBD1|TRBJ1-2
CASSLDRPGTGGGYTF
TGCGCCAGCAGCTTGGACCGTCCCGGGACAGGGGGCGGCTACACCTTC
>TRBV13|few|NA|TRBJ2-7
CASSSPGSTYEQYF
TGTGCCAGCAGCTCACCGGGATCAACCTACGAGCAGTACTTC
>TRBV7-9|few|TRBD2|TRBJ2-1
CASSLTGTSNDRQFF
TGTGCCAGCAGCCTAACCGGGACTAGCAACGATCGGCAGTTCTTC
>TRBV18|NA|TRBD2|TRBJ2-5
CASSLAGGPQETQYF
TGTGCCAGCTCACTAGCGGGAGGCCCTCAAGAGACCCAGTACTTC
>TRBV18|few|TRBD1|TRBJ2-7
CASSPLPPAGTGQNYEQYF
TGTGCCAGCTCACCTTTACCACCTGCGGGGACAGGGCAAAACTACGAGCAGTACTTC
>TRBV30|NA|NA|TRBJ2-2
CAWSVRETSLNTGELFF
TGTGCCTGGAGTGTTCGGGAAACTAGCTTGAACACCGGGGAGCTGTTTTTT
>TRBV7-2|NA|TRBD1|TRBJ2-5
CASSRDRGETQYF
TGTGCCAGCAGCCGAGACAGGGGAGAGACCCAGTACTTC
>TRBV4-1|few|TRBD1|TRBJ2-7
CASSQDKGTGRAYEQYF
TGCGCCAGCAGCCAAGATAAGGGGACAGGGCGCGCCTACGAGCAGTACTTC
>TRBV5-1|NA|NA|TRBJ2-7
CASSLRRSASYEQYF
TGCGCCAGCAGCTTGAGGAGGTCGGCTTCCTACGAGCAGTACTTC
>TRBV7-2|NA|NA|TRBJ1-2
CASSSAQGIYGYTF
TGTGCCAGCAGCTCCGCCCAGGGGATCTATGGCTACACCTTC
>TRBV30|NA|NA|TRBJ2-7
CAWSVGLLNEQYF
TGTGCCTGGAGTGTCGGACTTCTAAACGAGCAGTACTTC
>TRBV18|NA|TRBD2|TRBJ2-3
CASSPGLAMEADTQYF
TGTGCCAGCTCACCCGGACTAGCGATGGAGGCAGATACGCAGTATTTT
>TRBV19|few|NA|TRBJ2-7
CASSIRWTVHSYEQYF
TGTGCCAGTAGTATAAGATGGACGGTCCACTCCTACGAGCAGTACTTC
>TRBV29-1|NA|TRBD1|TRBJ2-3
CSVALGQGVSDTQYF
TGCAGCGTTGCACTTGGACAGGGGGTATCAGATACGCAGTATTTT
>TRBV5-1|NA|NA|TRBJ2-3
CASSLALTLSTDTQYF
TGCGCCAGCAGCTTGGCCCTAACCCTCAGCACAGATACGCAGTATTTT
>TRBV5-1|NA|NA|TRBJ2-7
CASSRVGGTTLPHEQYF
TGCGCCAGCAGCCGAGTCGGGGGTACCACCCTACCCCACGAGCAGTACTTC
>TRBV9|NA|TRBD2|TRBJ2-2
CASSVGAGTSANTGELFF
TGTGCCAGCAGCGTAGGGGCCGGGACTAGCGCGAACACCGGGGAGCTGTTTTTT
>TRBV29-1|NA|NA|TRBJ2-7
CSVADGTYEQYF
TGCAGCGTTGCCGACGGGACGTACGAGCAGTACTTC
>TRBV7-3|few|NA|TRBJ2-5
CASSSGGLETQYF
TGTGCCAGCAGCTCGGGTGGTTTAGAGACCCAGTACTTC
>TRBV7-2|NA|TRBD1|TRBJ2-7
CASSRTSGTASYEQYF
TGTGCCAGCAGCCGCACCTCCGGGACAGCCTCCTACGAGCAGTACTTC
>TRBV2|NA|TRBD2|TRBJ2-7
CASSEGGGDTYEQYF
TGTGCCAGCAGTGAAGGCGGGGGGGACACCTACGAGCAGTACTTC
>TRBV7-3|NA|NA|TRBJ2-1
CASSSQGFGYNEQFF
TGTGCCAGCAGCTCACAGGGATTCGGCTACAATGAGCAGTTCTTC
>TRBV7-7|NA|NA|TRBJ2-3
CASSPRAGRTDTQYF
TGTGCTAGCAGTCCTAGGGCTGGGCGCACAGATACGCAGTATTTT
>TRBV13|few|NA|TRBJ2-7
CASSLGGRSSYEQYF
TGTGCCAGCAGCTTAGGTGGGAGAAGCTCCTACGAGCAGTACTTC
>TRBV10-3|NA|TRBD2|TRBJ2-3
CAISRTSAHTDTQYF
TGTGCCATCAGCAGGACTAGCGCCCACACAGATACGCAGTATTTT
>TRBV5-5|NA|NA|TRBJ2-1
CASSLGRFSYNEQFF
TGTGCCAGCAGCTTGGGAAGGTTCTCCTACAATGAGCAGTTCTTC
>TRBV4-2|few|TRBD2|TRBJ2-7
CASSPQTSGDYEQYF
TGTGCCAGCAGCCCCCAGACTAGCGGCGACTACGAGCAGTACTTC
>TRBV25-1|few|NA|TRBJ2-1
CASTPRLVSGEQFF
TGTGCCAGCACTCCCAGACTAGTCTCGGGTGAGCAGTTCTTC
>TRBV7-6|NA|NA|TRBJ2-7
CASSGGQGYSEQYF
TGTGCCAGCAGCGGGGGGCAAGGATACTCCGAGCAGTACTTC
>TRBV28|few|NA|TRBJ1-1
CASSSGRRGLGTEAFF
TGTGCCAGCAGTTCGGGTCGAAGGGGCCTGGGGACTGAAGCTTTCTTT
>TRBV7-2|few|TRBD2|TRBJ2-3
CASSLVWASGADTQYF
TGTGCCAGCAGCTTAGTGTGGGCTAGCGGGGCAGATACGCAGTATTTT
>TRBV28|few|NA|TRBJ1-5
CASSLGGGNQPQHF
TGTGCCAGCAGTTTAGGAGGGGGCAATCAGCCCCAGCATTTT
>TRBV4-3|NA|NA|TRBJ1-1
CASSQESAGDEAFF
TGCGCCAGCAGCCAAGAATCGGCAGGGGATGAAGCTTTCTTT
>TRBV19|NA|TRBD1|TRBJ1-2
CASRPPRGQENYGYTF
TGTGCCAGTAGACCGCCCCGCGGACAGGAAAACTATGGCTACACCTTC
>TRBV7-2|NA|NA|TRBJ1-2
CASSFDSNYGYTF
TGTGCCAGCAGCTTTGACAGTAACTATGGCTACACCTTC
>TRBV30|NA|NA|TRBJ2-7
CACTGRVKDEQYF
TGTGCCTGTACAGGGAGGGTGAAGGACGAGCAGTACTTC
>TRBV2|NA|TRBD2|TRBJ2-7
CASSESGLAGGAEQYF
TGTGCCAGCAGTGAATCTGGACTAGCGGGAGGTGCGGAGCAGTACTTC
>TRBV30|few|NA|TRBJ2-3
CAWRGSVSPDTQYF
TGTGCCTGGAGGGGGAGTGTTAGTCCAGATACGCAGTATTTT
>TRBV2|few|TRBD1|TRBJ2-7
CARRDGTAYEQYF
TGTGCCAGAAGAGACGGGACAGCCTACGAGCAGTACTTC
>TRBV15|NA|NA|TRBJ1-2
CATSRSHSLGYGYTF
TGTGCCACCAGCAGATCCCACAGTCTTGGCTATGGCTACACCTTC
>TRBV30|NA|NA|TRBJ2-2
CAWSRSLTGELFF
TGTGCCTGGAGTCGAAGCCTTACCGGGGAGCTGTTTTTT
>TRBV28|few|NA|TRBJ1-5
CASSSPGAGNQPQHF
TGTGCCAGCAGTTCCCCTGGGGCCGGCAATCAGCCCCAGCATTTT
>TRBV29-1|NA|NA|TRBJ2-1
CSVEGVSYNEQFF
TGCAGCGTTGAGGGGGTCTCCTACAATGAGCAGTTCTTC